These 31 T cell receptor beta chains were all obtained from the same sample, sequenced in a study of T cell responses to AZD1222 COVID-19 vaccine. Some clones are missing from TCRdb's copy, which holds only in-frame ones; the method was immunoSEQ multiplex PCR. This sample has approximately 110,000 clones, with approximately 85% found just once. The starting material was peripheral blood, obtained on day 0 of AZD1222 vaccination. The receptors derive from an adult in good health.

The rearrangement uses TRBV10-3 and TRBJ2-6, with D uncertain. The germline gives CDR1 ENHRY, CDR2 SYGVKD. Deletions cut 3 bases from V and 0 bases from J, with 12 bases between. The CDR3 sequence is 17 residues long. CDR3 nucleotide sequence: TGTGCCATCAGTGATTGGGTATTGAACTCTGGGGCCAACGTCCTGACTTTC. It codes for CAISDWVLNSGANVLTF.

V is TRBV5-1 and J is TRBJ2-2; D tentatively fits TRBD1 or TRBD2 (5 bases each). The CDR3 covers 17 residues. Germline V gene sequence: CDR1 SGHRS, CDR2 YFSETQ. V was cut by 4 bases and J by 3 bases, with 19 bases left in between. CDR3 residues: CASSPGGTALDTGELFF. DNA for the CDR3: TGCGCCAGCAGCCCGGGTGGGACCGCGTTAGACACCGGGGAGCTGTTTTTT.

The chain employs TRBV30 and TRBJ2-5; possibly TRBD1 or TRBD2 for D (5 bases each). The ends were cut back, 3 bases at V and 0 bases at J, with 14 bases in the middle. This CDR3 is 15 amino acids long. Looked up from germline, CDR1 is GTSNPN and CDR2 is SVGIG (reference sequence). The CDR3 coding sequence is TGTGCCTGGAGCCCCGGGACGGCGTACCAAGAGACCCAGTACTTC. Translating it yields CAWSPGTAYQETQYF.

J is TRBJ2-7 and V is TRBV7-8; D may be TRBD1 (6 bases). The V end was cut by 5 bases, the J end by 2 bases, with 13 bases between. Germline CDR1 is SGHVS and CDR2 is FQNEAQ. CDR3 length: 14 amino acids. The CDR3 bases are TGTGCCAGCAGCCCGCGGGCAGGGGCCTACGAGCAGTACTTC. It yields the protein CASSPRAGAYEQYF.

This clone was seen a handful of times. The chain carries TRBV27 and TRBJ1-1; unclear D gene. Looked up from germline, CDR1 is MNHEY and CDR2 is SMNVEV (reference sequence). This CDR3 is built from 16 residues. Trimming pared 3 bases from V and 0 bases from J, leaving 14 bases between. DNA for the CDR3: TGTGCCAGCAGTTTCGTTGGGAGGAGCATGAACACTGAAGCTTTCTTT. The encoded protein is CASSFVGRSMNTEAFF.

CDR3 sequence: CASSTGRGPQPQHF. CDR3 sequence (DNA): TGTGCCAGCAGCACCGGGAGAGGGCCTCAGCCCCAGCATTTT. The chain combines TRBV9 with TRBJ1-5; D gene unclear. This CDR3 contains 14 residues. V dropped 4 bases and J dropped 6 bases, with 14 bases sitting between them. Germline V gene lookup returns CDR1 SGDLS and CDR2 YYNGEE.

The chain recombines TRBV4-3 with TRBJ2-7; D may be TRBD1 (6 bases). This CDR3 spans 16 amino acids. The ends were cut back, 0 bases at V and 7 bases at J, with 19 bases in the middle. The germline gives CDR1 LGHNA, CDR2 YSLEER. CDR3 protein: CASSQDVRQGTKEQYF. The CDR3 DNA reads as TGCGCCAGCAGCCAAGATGTTAGGCAGGGGACCAAAGAGCAGTACTTC.

The chain carries TRBV24-1 and TRBJ2-1; D uncertain. The CDR3 runs to 11 residues. Per germline, CDR1 KGHDR and CDR2 SFDVKD. V was shortened by 5 bases and J by 5 bases, with 3 bases between the two germline ends. The CDR3 reads CATSGNNEQFF. The CDR3, as DNA: TGTGCCACCAGTGGTAACAATGAGCAGTTCTTC.

The table lists this clone with a count of one. The chain combines TRBV23-1 with TRBJ1-1, with D maybe TRBD1 (6 bases). TRBV23-1 is noted as an ORF with a role that remains uncertain. The germline V and J ends were trimmed by 1 base and 0 bases, with 18 bases remaining between them. This CDR3 has 18 amino acids. This CDR3 reads CASSQLTTPRDMNTEAFF. The CDR3 coding sequence is TGCGCCAGCAGTCAATTAACTACCCCCCGGGACATGAACACTGAAGCTTTCTTT.

J is TRBJ1-1 and V is TRBV2; tentatively, D is TRBD1 (6 bases). Germline V lookup: CDR1 SNHLY, CDR2 FYNNEI. This CDR3 is built from 13 residues. Trimming stripped 6 bases from V and 4 bases from J, with 12 bases between. The CDR3: CASSAGGFTEAFF. In nucleotides, the CDR3 is TGTGCCAGCAGCGCCGGGGGCTTCACTGAAGCTTTCTTT.

The chain uses TRBV27 and TRBJ2-3; TRBD2 matches 8 bases. Trimming removed 8 bases from V and 10 bases from J; junction bases left unmatched: 29. Germline CDR1 and CDR2: MNHEY and SMNVEV (reference sequence). This CDR3 region has 19 residues. The CDR3, as DNA: TGTGCCAGCGGCCTCCGGCTAGCGGGTTTAGGATCGGGCTCGGGGCCGCAGTATTTT. This sequence encodes CASGLRLAGLGSGSGPQYF.

Points on this clone: An end of the junction differs from the germline gene, which may be a read error. The J gene is TRBJ1-5, the V gene TRBV2, with 7 bases aligning to TRBD1. Germline CDR1 reads SNHLY; CDR2 reads FYNNEI. This CDR3 has 14 amino acids. The CDR3 sequence: CASSSGQYNQRQHF. In DNA, the CDR3 is TGTGCCAGCAGCTCGGGACAGTACAATCAGCGCCAGCATTTT.

V gene TRBV20-1 combines with J gene TRBJ1-1; D call uncertain. The CDR3 extends over 11 amino acids. V was trimmed by 3 bases and J by 5 bases, leaving 7 bases between them. The V gene's germline CDR1 is DFQATT and CDR2 SNEGSKA (reference sequence). The CDR3 DNA is TGCAGTGCTAGCCCGGGAACTGAAGCTTTCTTT. The encoded protein is CSASPGTEAFF.

The J gene is TRBJ2-7, the V gene TRBV5-5; possibly TRBD1 or TRBD2 for D (5 bases each). CDR1 is SGHKS and CDR2 is YYEKEE in the germline V gene (reference sequence). The CDR3 contains 16 residues. V shed 2 bases and J shed 3 bases, with 18 bases lying between them. CDR3 residues: CASSLHRHGVGYEQYF. The CDR3 bases are TGTGCCAGCAGCTTACACAGGCACGGGGTCGGCTACGAGCAGTACTTC.

The chain carries TRBV27 and TRBJ2-1; 7 bases line up with TRBD2. Germline CDR1 MNHEY, CDR2 SMNVEV (reference sequence). After removal of 5 bases from V and 8 bases from J, the junction contained 12 bases not matched to a gene. The CDR3 is 15 residues long. The CDR3 loop reads CASSRMGTKSDEQFF. The DNA of the CDR3 is TGTGCCAGCAGTCGAATGGGGACTAAATCCGATGAGCAGTTCTTC.

This chain links TRBV4-2 with TRBJ1-2; D possibly corresponds to TRBD1 (5 bases). The CDR3 spans 19 residues. CDR1 is LGHNA, CDR2 YNFKEQ, per germline. V was shortened by 0 bases and J by 2 bases, with 22 bases between the two germline ends. CDR3 in DNA: TGTGCCAGCAGCCAAGATCGGGGGGACTCCGCCCCGAGGAACTATGGCTACACCTTC. Translating it yields CASSQDRGDSAPRNYGYTF.

The genes are TRBV6-6 and TRBJ2-7; 10 nucleotides agree with TRBD1. After removal of 6 bases from V and 2 bases from J, the junction contained 7 bases not matched to a gene. Germline V gene sequence: CDR1 MNHNY, CDR2 SVGAGI (reference sequence). CDR3 length equals 15 residues. CDR3 sequence reads: CASRNPGQGTYEQYF. The CDR3 DNA follows: TGTGCCAGCAGAAACCCGGGACAGGGGACCTACGAGCAGTACTTC.

V usage is TRBV29-1 and J usage is TRBJ2-5; no firm D call. CDR1 and CDR2 from the germline V gene are SQVTM and ANQGSEA. Trimming removed 3 bases at V and 5 bases at J, with 13 bases between. The CDR3 totals 13 residues. The CDR3 loop is CSVEDFVRETQYF. The CDR3 nucleotides are TGCAGCGTTGAGGATTTCGTTCGTGAGACCCAGTACTTC.

This clone was observed once. The rearrangement joins TRBV7-6 to TRBJ1-1, with a weak D call TRBD1 (5 bases). V lost 1 base, J lost 8 bases, and 17 bases lay in between. Germline CDR1 is SGHVS and CDR2 is FNYEAQ. This CDR3 has 15 residues. CDR3: CASSLVLGAGDEAFF. In DNA, the CDR3 is TGTGCCAGCAGCTTAGTCCTCGGGGCAGGAGACGAAGCTTTCTTT.

This clone occurred a few times. This rearrangement joins TRBV30 to TRBJ1-1; D gene ambiguous. This CDR3 region has 12 residues. CDR1 is GTSNPN and CDR2 is SVGIG in the germline V gene (reference sequence). The ends were cut back, 3 bases at V and 8 bases at J, with 13 bases in the middle. Here the CDR3 reads CAWRASAGEAFF. For the CDR3, the DNA is TGTGCCTGGAGGGCCTCAGCGGGGGAAGCTTTCTTT.

As regards this clone: Sequence at one end of the junction differs from germline and may be a read error. The V call is TRBV6-5, the J call TRBJ2-3; TRBD1 aligns across 8 bases. The CDR3 extends over 15 amino acids. Germline V lookup: CDR1 MNHEY, CDR2 SVGAGI. CDR3 protein: CAGSQTGQEWVTQYF. DNA of the CDR3: TGTGCCGGCAGCCAAACGGGACAGGAATGGGTTACGCAGTATTTT.

The chain's CDR3 is CASSRELKTEAFF. In nucleotides, the CDR3 is TGTGCCAGCAGCCGAGAGTTAAAGACTGAAGCTTTCTTT. The chain has TRBV3-1 (or the pseudogene TRBV3-2) and TRBJ1-1; no reliable D call. Germline V gives CDR1 LGHDT, CDR2 YNNKEL (reference sequence). The ends were cut back, 4 bases at V and 5 bases at J, with 11 bases in the middle. The CDR3 runs to 13 residues.

This sequence joins TRBV3-1 (or the pseudogene TRBV3-2) and TRBJ1-2, with TRBD1 identical over 9 bases. V shed 1 base, J shed 8 bases, and the junction held 11 bases outside the gene matches. This CDR3 has 16 residues. The germline gives CDR1 LGHDT, CDR2 YNNKEL (reference sequence). The CDR3, as DNA: TGTGCCAGCAGCCAAGTAAGACGGACAGGGGTTTTGGGCTACACCTTC. This codes for CASSQVRRTGVLGYTF.

This clone was recorded once. The chain combines TRBV6-5 with TRBJ2-7, with TRBD1 matching 10 bases. V trimming: 0 bases; J trimming: 4 bases; junction bases outside the gene matches: 6. The CDR3 spans 16 residues. Germline V gene sequence: CDR1 MNHEY, CDR2 SVGAGI. The CDR3 region has the DNA TGTGCCAGCAGTTACTCGGGGGGACAGGGGAGATACGAGCAGTACTTC. It yields the protein CASSYSGGQGRYEQYF.

The J gene is TRBJ2-7, the V gene TRBV29-1; TRBD2 might be the D (6 bases). The CDR3 contains 13 residues. Germline CDR1 SQVTM, CDR2 ANQGSEA. V was trimmed by 7 bases and J by 2 bases, leaving 15 bases between them. For the CDR3, the DNA is TGCAGCGCTGCGGGACCGACTGCCTACGAGCAGTACTTC. Residues: CSAAGPTAYEQYF.

This clone was seen a few times. In the same sample, other DNA sequences code for this CDR3. The chain recombines TRBV12-3 or TRBV12-4 with TRBJ2-5; D gene unclear. There are 11 residues in the CDR3. Trimming took off 6 bases at V and 4 bases at J, with 6 bases between the two ends. The CDR3 region is CASSPGETQYF. The CDR3 nucleotides are TGTGCCAGCAGCCCCGGAGAGACCCAGTACTTC.

J is TRBJ1-1 and V is TRBV9; weak D call: TRBD1 (5 bases). The V and J ends lost 2 bases and 1 base respectively, with 15 bases between them. Per germline, CDR1 SGDLS and CDR2 YYNGEE. The CDR3 has 16 amino acids. The CDR3 region is CASSVEIQVGNTEAFF. CDR3 bases: TGTGCCAGCAGCGTCGAAATACAGGTGGGGAACACTGAAGCTTTCTTT.

The chain has TRBV2 and TRBJ1-3; 10 bases map to TRBD1. After removal of 10 bases from V and 0 bases from J, the junction contained 12 bases not matched to a gene. This CDR3 is built from 17 residues. CDR1 SNHLY and CDR2 FYNNEI come from the germline V gene. The DNA of the CDR3 is TGTGCCACTGGGGGGACAGGGGCTGTCCTCTCTGGAAACACCATATATTTT. Its translation: CATGGTGAVLSGNTIYF. Full variable domain (remainder filled in from reference TRBV2 and TRBJ1-3): EPEVTQTPSHQVTQMGQEVILRCVPISNHLYFYWYRQILGQKVEFLVSFYNNEISEKSEIFDDQFSVERPDGSNFTLKIRSTKLEDSAMYFCATGGTGAVLSGNTIYFGEGSWLTVV.

V is TRBV7-2 and J is TRBJ1-1, with D uncertain. Germline V gene sequence: CDR1 SGHTA, CDR2 FQGNSA. The CDR3 totals 14 residues. V was pared by 3 bases and J by 2 bases, with 10 bases between. As DNA, the CDR3 is TGTGCCAGCAGCTTCGCCGGCACTAACACTGAAGCTTTCTTT. It is translated as CASSFAGTNTEAFF. Full variable domain (missing parts from reference TRBV7-2 and TRBJ1-1): GAGVSQSPSNKVTEKGKDVELRCDPISGHTALYWYRQSLGQGLEFLIYFQGNSAPDKSGLPSDRFSAERTGGSVSTLTIQRTQQEDSAVYLCASSFAGTNTEAFFGQGTRLTVV.

The chain recombines TRBV7-9 with TRBJ1-1, with D possibly being TRBD1 (5 bases). The CDR3 spans 17 residues. CDR1 is SEHNR, CDR2 FQNEAQ, per germline (reference sequence). V dropped 1 base and J dropped 4 bases, with 19 bases sitting between them. Here the CDR3 DNA reads TGTGCCAGCAGCTTAGGTTCGCTCGGACTCACAGGCACTGAAGCTTTCTTT. This encodes CASSLGSLGLTGTEAFF.

The chain employs TRBV10-1 and TRBJ1-5; unclear D gene. Deletions cut 0 bases from V and 0 bases from J, with 9 bases between. The CDR3 sequence is 16 residues long. Germline V gene data show CDR1 as WNHNN and CDR2 as SYGVQD (reference sequence). The CDR3 coding sequence is TGCGCCAGCAGTGAGTCGAAAGGGCATAGCAATCAGCCCCAGCATTTT. Its protein product is CASSESKGHSNQPQHF.